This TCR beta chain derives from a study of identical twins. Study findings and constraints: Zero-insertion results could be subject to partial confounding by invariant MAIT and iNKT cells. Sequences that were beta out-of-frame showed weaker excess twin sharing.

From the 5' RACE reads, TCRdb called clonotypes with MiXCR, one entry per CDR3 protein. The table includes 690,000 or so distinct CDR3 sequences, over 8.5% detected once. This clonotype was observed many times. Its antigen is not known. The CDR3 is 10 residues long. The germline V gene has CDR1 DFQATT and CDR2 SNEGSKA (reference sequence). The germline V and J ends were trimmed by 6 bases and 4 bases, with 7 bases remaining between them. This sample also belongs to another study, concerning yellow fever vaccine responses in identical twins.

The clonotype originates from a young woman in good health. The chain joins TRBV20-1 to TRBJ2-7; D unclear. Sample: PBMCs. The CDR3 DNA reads TGCAGTGCAATCTTTTACGAGCAGTACTTC. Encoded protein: CSAIFYEQYF.